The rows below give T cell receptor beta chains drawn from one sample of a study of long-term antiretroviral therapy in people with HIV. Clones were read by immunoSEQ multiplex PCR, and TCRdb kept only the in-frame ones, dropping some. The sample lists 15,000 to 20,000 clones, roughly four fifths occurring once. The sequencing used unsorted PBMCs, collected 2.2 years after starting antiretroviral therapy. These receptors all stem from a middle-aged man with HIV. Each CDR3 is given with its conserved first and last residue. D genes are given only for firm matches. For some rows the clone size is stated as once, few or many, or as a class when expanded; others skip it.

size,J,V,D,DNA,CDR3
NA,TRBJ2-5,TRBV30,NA,TGTGCCTGGAGTGTACCCCCGGGACGAAGGGAGACCCAGTACTTC,CAWSVPPGRRETQYF
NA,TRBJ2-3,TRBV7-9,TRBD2,TGTGCCAGCAGCCAGCCGGGACTAGGTTCAGATACGCAGTATTTT,CASSQPGLGSDTQYF
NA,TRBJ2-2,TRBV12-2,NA,TGTGCAAGTCGCTTAGTGTGGCTGGTAGGGATCGGGGAGCTGTTTTTT,CASRLVWLVGIGELFF
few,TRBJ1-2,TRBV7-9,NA,TGTGCCAGCAGCCCGGGACGGGCATTTGGCTACACCTTC,CASSPGRAFGYTF
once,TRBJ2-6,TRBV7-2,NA,TGTGCCAGCAGCTTAGCGGGAGTGTTAACCCGGGCCAACGTCCTGACTTTC,CASSLAGVLTRANVLTF
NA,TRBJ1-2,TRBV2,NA,TGTGCCAGCAGTGGAACAGGGCGGCTAGGCTACACCTTC,CASSGTGRLGYTF
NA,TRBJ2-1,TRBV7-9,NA,TGTGCCAGCAGCTTAAGGGCGTGGGGTGAGCAGTTCTTC,CASSLRAWGEQFF
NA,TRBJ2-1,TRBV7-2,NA,TGTGCCAGCAGCTTAGCACTAGCAAACTACAATGAGCAGTTCTTC,CASSLALANYNEQFF
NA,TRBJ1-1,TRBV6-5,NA,TGTGCCAGCAGTTACTCGAACGGAGACATGAACACTGAAGCTTTCTTT,CASSYSNGDMNTEAFF
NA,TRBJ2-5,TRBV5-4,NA,TGTGCCAGCAGCTTGGAGGGGGGGGGACAAGAGACCCAGTACTTC,CASSLEGGGQETQYF
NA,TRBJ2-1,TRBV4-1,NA,TGCGCCAGCAGCCCGGGACGTTTACTCTCCTACAATGAGCAGTTCTTC,CASSPGRLLSYNEQFF
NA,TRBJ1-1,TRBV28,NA,TGTGCCAGCAGTTTAGGACAGTACCTGAACACTGAAGCTTTCTTT,CASSLGQYLNTEAFF
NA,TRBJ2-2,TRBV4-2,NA,TGTGCCAGCAGCCAAGATACAGGCTCTAACACCGGGGAGCTGTTTTTT,CASSQDTGSNTGELFF
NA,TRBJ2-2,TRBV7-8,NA,TGTGCCAGCAGCGGTTGGGGAGGGGGGACCGGGGAGCTGTTTTTT,CASSGWGGGTGELFF
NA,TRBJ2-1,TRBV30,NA,TGTGCCTGGAGCCCGAGGAATGAGCAGTTCTTC,CAWSPRNEQFF
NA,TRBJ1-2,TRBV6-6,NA,TGTGCCAGTAGCTGGCTATCCGGGACGGGGGATGGCTACACCTTC,CASSWLSGTGDGYTF
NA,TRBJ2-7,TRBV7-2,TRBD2,TGTGCCAGCAGCTTCGTACGGGAGGGAGAGCAGTACTTC,CASSFVREGEQYF
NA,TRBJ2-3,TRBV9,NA,TGTGCCAGCAGAGATGGGGGAGATACGCAGTATTTT,CASRDGGDTQYF
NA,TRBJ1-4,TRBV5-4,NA,TGTGCCAGCAGCTCTTTTAATAAACAGGGTGTGGAACTGTTTTTT,CASSSFNKQGVELFF
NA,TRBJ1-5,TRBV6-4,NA,TGTGCCAGCAGTCCCCATGGGGTTTTACAGCCCCAGCATTTT,CASSPHGVLQPQHF
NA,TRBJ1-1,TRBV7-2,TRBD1,TGTGCCAGCACCAGAGACAGGGCGAACACTGAAGCTTTCTTT,CASTRDRANTEAFF
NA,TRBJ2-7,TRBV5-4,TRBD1,TGTGCCAGCAGCTTTACAGGGGTAGGAGCCACCTACGAGCAGTACTTC,CASSFTGVGATYEQYF
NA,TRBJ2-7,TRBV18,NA,TGTGCCAGCTCATCGGGGACTTACGAGCAGTACTTC,CASSSGTYEQYF
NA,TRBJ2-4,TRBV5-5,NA,TGTGCCAGCAGCCACGTGCTGGGCTTCTCCAAAAACATTCAGTACTTC,CASSHVLGFSKNIQYF
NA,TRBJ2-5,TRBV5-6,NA,TGTGCCAGCAGCTTTCTTATGACTCGCCAAGAGACCCAGTACTTC,CASSFLMTRQETQYF
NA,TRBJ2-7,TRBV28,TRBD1,TGTGCCAGCGGCTTAGAATGGACAGGGGGCGGCGTAATGCAGTACTTC,CASGLEWTGGGVMQYF
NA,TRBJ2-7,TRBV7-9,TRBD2,TGTGCCAGCAGCACCGGGACTAGCGGTTCCTACGAGCAGTACTTC,CASSTGTSGSYEQYF
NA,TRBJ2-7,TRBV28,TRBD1,TGTGCCAGCAGTTCCCTATTTTTGGACAGGGATACAAGCTACGAGCAGTACTTC,CASSSLFLDRDTSYEQYF
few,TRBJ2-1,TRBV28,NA,TGTGCCAGCAGCCGCCGTGGGTCAGGGAATGAGCAGTTCTTC,CASSRRGSGNEQFF
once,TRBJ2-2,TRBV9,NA,TGTGCCAGCAGCGTAGGTGGTAGCGGGAACACCGGGGAGCTGTTTTTT,CASSVGGSGNTGELFF
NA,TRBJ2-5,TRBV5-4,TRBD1,TGTGCCAGCAGCTTGTTGGACAGGGGGGGGCGGGAGACCCAGTACTTC,CASSLLDRGGRETQYF
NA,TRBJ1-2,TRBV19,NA,TGTGCCAGTAGTATACAGGGTTTCTATGGCTACACCTTC,CASSIQGFYGYTF
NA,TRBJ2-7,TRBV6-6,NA,TGTGCCAGCAGTTACTCAGTTAGGGACGAGCAGTACTTC,CASSYSVRDEQYF
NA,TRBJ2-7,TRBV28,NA,TGTGCCAGCAGTACTATTACCTACGAGCAGTACTTC,CASSTITYEQYF